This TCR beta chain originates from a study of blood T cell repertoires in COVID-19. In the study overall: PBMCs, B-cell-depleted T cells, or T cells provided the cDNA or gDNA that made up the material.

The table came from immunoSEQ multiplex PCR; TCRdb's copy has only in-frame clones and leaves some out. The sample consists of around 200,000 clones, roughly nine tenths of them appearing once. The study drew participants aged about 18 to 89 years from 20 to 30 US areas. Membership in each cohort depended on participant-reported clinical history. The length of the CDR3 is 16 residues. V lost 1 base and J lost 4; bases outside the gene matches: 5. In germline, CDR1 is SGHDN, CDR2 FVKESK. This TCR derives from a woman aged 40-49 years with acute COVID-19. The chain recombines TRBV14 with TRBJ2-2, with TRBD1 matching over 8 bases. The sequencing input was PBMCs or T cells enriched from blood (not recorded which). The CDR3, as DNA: TGTGCCAGCAGCCAAGGAAGAACAGGGGGCACCGGGGAGCTGTTTTTT. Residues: CASSQGRTGGTGELFF.